This is a list of T cell receptor beta chains from one sample in a study of OX40 agonist ivuxolimab in advanced cancers. Repertoires were generated with immunoSEQ multiplex PCR, while TCRdb's copy carries only in-frame clones and drops some. The sample records 65,000 to 95,000 clones, around 90% being singletons. This sample comprised CD4+ or CD8+ T cells sorted from blood, obtained in a trial of the OX40 agonist ivuxolimab. The receptors stem from an adult with an advanced solid tumor such as melanoma, head and neck, liver or kidney cancer. CDR3s include the opening cysteine and the closing phenylalanine or tryptophan. Each record gives: V gene, clone size, D gene, J gene, CDR3 protein, CDR3 DNA. A D gene is named only where the DNA matches it firmly. The listing skips clone size in some rows; elsewhere it reads once, few, many or a size class.

TRBV7-2,-,-,TRBJ2-7,CASSLVGDSYEQYF,TGTGCCAGCAGCTTAGTAGGTGACAGCTACGAGCAGTACTTC
TRBV7-6,-,TRBD1,TRBJ2-7,CASSPRPGAGGSYEQYF,TGTGCCAGCAGCCCTAGACCTGGGGCAGGGGGTTCCTACGAGCAGTACTTC
TRBV2,-,-,TRBJ1-4,CASSRAGFNEKLFF,TGTGCCAGCAGCCGGGCGGGGTTTAATGAAAAACTGTTTTTT
TRBV5-4,-,-,TRBJ1-2,CASSLVAGGGYTF,TGTGCCAGCAGCTTGGTCGCAGGAGGTGGCTACACCTTC
TRBV9,-,-,TRBJ2-3,CASSEYERTDTQYF,TGTGCCAGCAGCGAATACGAACGCACAGATACGCAGTATTTT
TRBV5-1,-,TRBD1,TRBJ2-5,CASSKGQGQETQYF,TGCGCCAGCAGCAAGGGACAGGGGCAAGAGACCCAGTACTTC
TRBV7-9,-,TRBD2,TRBJ2-3,CASSSLFGTSGVTDTQYF,TGTGCCAGCAGCTCCCTGTTTGGTACTAGCGGGGTCACAGATACGCAGTATTTT
TRBV19,-,TRBD1,TRBJ1-1,CARRDRVNTEAFF,TGTGCCAGGCGGGACAGGGTGAACACTGAAGCTTTCTTT
TRBV5-1,-,TRBD2,TRBJ2-1,CASSPPGLAGVSEQFF,TGCGCCAGCAGCCCTCCGGGACTAGCGGGAGTGAGTGAGCAGTTCTTC
TRBV7-9,once,-,TRBJ1-5,CASSRFTTGGNQPQHF,TGTGCCAGCAGCCGATTTACGACAGGAGGTAACCAGCCCCAGCATTTT
TRBV5-4,-,TRBD1,TRBJ2-1,CASSLDRVMDEQFF,TGTGCCAGCAGCCTTGACAGGGTTATGGATGAGCAGTTCTTC
TRBV2,-,TRBD1,TRBJ1-1,CASSRSTGVGTEAFF,TGTGCCAGCAGTAGGTCAACAGGGGTGGGCACTGAAGCTTTCTTT
TRBV19,-,-,TRBJ2-7,CASMDSGQGAGEQYF,-
TRBV27,-,TRBD1,TRBJ2-7,CASSIWDRPYEQYF,TGTGCCAGCAGTATTTGGGACAGACCCTACGAGCAGTACTTC
TRBV2,-,-,TRBJ1-5,CASSDLAPPQPQHF,TGTGCCAGCAGTGACCTGGCCCCTCCCCAGCCCCAGCATTTT
TRBV21-1,once,-,TRBJ2-7,CAGRGGAYEQYF,TGTGCCGGACGAGGGGGAGCCTACGAGCAGTACTTC
TRBV10-3,-,-,TRBJ1-2,CAISDPPTDVGGYTF,TGTGCCATCAGTGATCCCCCGACAGACGTGGGTGGCTACACCTTC
TRBV6-5,-,-,TRBJ2-7,CASSYPPGLPYEQYF,TGTGCCAGCAGTTACCCCCCCGGGCTGCCCTACGAGCAGTACTTC
TRBV19,-,TRBD2,TRBJ2-3,CASRVTSGTGTQYF,TGTGCCAGTAGGGTGACTAGCGGGACCGGTACGCAGTATTTT
TRBV28,-,-,TRBJ1-2,CASREYGSSNYGYTF,TGTGCCAGCAGGGAATACGGATCCTCTAACTATGGCTACACCTTC
TRBV18,-,-,TRBJ1-3,CASSPREYQTSGNTIYF,TGTGCCAGCTCACCACGGGAATATCAAACCTCTGGAAACACCATATATTTT
TRBV11-2,-,-,TRBJ2-1,CASSSNIVEEQFF,TGTGCCAGCAGCTCCAACATAGTCGAGGAGCAGTTCTTC
TRBV27,-,TRBD1,TRBJ1-1,CASSHRGLFTEAFF,TGTGCCAGCAGCCACAGGGGGCTCTTCACTGAAGCTTTCTTT
TRBV7-8,-,-,TRBJ1-2,CASSLGGGLAGYTF,TGTGCCAGCAGCTTAGGGGGGGGGCTCGCTGGCTACACCTTC
TRBV27,-,TRBD2,TRBJ2-1,CASRTPTSGMRYNEQFF,TGTGCCAGCAGGACTCCGACTAGCGGGATGAGATACAATGAGCAGTTCTTC
TRBV27,-,-,TRBJ2-7,CATRLTPGQTYEQYF,TGTGCCACCCGATTGACTCCGGGACAAACCTACGAGCAGTACTTC
TRBV6-5,-,-,TRBJ1-1,CASSTGGRTEAFF,TGTGCCAGCAGTACGGGAGGGAGGACTGAAGCTTTCTTT
TRBV6-1,once,-,TRBJ2-5,CASRGWGGPETQYF,TGTGCCAGCAGAGGGTGGGGGGGCCCCGAGACCCAGTACTTC
TRBV5-1,-,-,TRBJ2-2,CASSFGAGTGELFF,TGCGCCAGCAGCTTTGGGGCGGGGACCGGGGAGCTGTTTTTT
TRBV7-3,-,-,TRBJ2-3,CASSLNIRSDTQYF,TGTGCCAGCAGCTTAAATATCAGGAGCGATACGCAGTATTTT
TRBV29-1,-,TRBD1,TRBJ1-2,CSVEGPRDRARYGYTF,TGCAGCGTTGAAGGCCCGCGGGACAGGGCACGATATGGCTACACCTTC
TRBV5-1,-,TRBD1,TRBJ2-2,CASSRSGGRTGELFF,TGCGCCAGCAGCCGGTCAGGGGGCAGGACCGGGGAGCTGTTTTTT
TRBV28,-,TRBD2,TRBJ2-7,CASSFVTSGSGEQYF,TGTGCCAGCAGTTTCGTAACTAGCGGGAGTGGCGAGCAGTACTTC
TRBV27,-,-,TRBJ2-5,CASSPLQRGTQYF,TGTGCCAGCAGTCCCCTGCAAAGAGGGACCCAGTACTTC
TRBV2,-,-,TRBJ2-2,CASRKEGGITGELFF,TGTGCCAGCAGGAAGGAGGGGGGGATAACCGGGGAGCTGTTTTTT
TRBV5-4,-,TRBD1,TRBJ2-1,CASSPGTGSHNEQFF,TGTGCCAGCAGCCCCGGGACAGGGAGTCACAATGAGCAGTTCTTC
TRBV6-5,-,-,TRBJ2-7,CASSTTAGTREQYF,TGTGCCAGCAGTACGACAGCAGGGACAAGAGAGCAGTACTTC
TRBV5-4,-,TRBD1,TRBJ2-7,CASSSLDRGLVEQYF,TGTGCCAGCAGCTCATTAGACAGGGGGCTGGTCGAGCAGTACTTC
TRBV7-2,once,TRBD1,TRBJ2-7,CASSSTGGYEQYF,TGTGCCAGCAGTTCAACAGGGGGCTACGAGCAGTACTTC
TRBV7-9,-,-,TRBJ2-2,CASSLDAKLFF,TGTGCCAGCAGCTTAGATGCGAAGCTGTTTTTT
TRBV10-3,-,-,TRBJ2-1,CAISKSLLDEQFF,TGTGCCATCAGTAAATCCCTCCTCGATGAGCAGTTCTTC
TRBV7-2,-,TRBD1,TRBJ1-1,CASSPGQGETAFF,TGTGCCAGCAGCCCCGGACAGGGAGAGACAGCTTTCTTT
TRBV27,-,TRBD1,TRBJ2-1,CASSPGTGLYNEQFF,TGTGCCAGCAGTCCCGGGACAGGGTTATACAATGAGCAGTTCTTC
TRBV19,-,TRBD1,TRBJ1-1,CASSSLQGGLTEAFF,TGTGCCAGTAGTTCCCTACAGGGGGGTTTGACTGAAGCTTTCTTT
TRBV10-3,-,-,TRBJ1-1,CAISTEGEGEAFF,TGTGCCATCAGTACCGAAGGGGAGGGGGAAGCTTTCTTT
TRBV7-9,-,-,TRBJ2-1,CASSLSLFGTSSFF,TGTGCCAGCAGCTTATCCCTTTTCGGGACTTCCTCGTTCTTC
TRBV29-1,-,TRBD1,TRBJ2-7,CSAQTGPYEQYF,TGCAGCGCGCAGACAGGGCCCTACGAGCAGTACTTC